This TCR beta chain was captured by sequencing in a study of cytomegalovirus exposure and HLA in healthy donors (dated by TCRdb to the late 2010s). Looking at the study overall: An earlier analysis of approximately 590 of the donors reported approximately 270 Gb of sequence data and more than 90 million unique TCR beta sequences from some 180 million T cells. Across approximately 400 genotyped donors of the cohort, an average of approximately 200,000 unique TCR beta nucleotide sequences per donor were sequenced, and roughly a sixth of those sequences were non-productive. The study used immunosequencing to profile the T cell repertoires of more than 650 subjects and linked those repertoires to cytomegalovirus serostatus. HLA typing included class I and class II loci at four-digit resolution. Donor age, sex, ethnicity and CMV serostatus were compiled alongside the repertoire data. A later analysis re-analyzed previously published TCR beta repertoires from hundreds of donors and added high-resolution HLA genotyping to study TCR occurrence patterns. To decide whether each TCR beta V gene segment behaved as functional or pseudogenic, an earlier analysis of some 600 of the donors relied on high-throughput TCR beta sequencing. A few DR-DQ haplotypes were handled as single units for association and clustering because linkage in the cohort was strong. A later genetic analysis took genome-wide SNP genotypes for 398 of the 666 donors and used that subset as a discovery cohort. An early release covering more than 500 HLA-typed donors comprised approximately 300 gigabases of sequencing data and 85 million to 100 million unique TCR sequences. The study was designed to test whether signatures of past pathogen exposure could be identified by cataloging public T cell receptors. The number of typed donors differed by locus: 629-630 for A, B, C, DRB1 and DQB1; 522 for DQA1; 600 to 610 for DPA1; and roughly 450 for DPB1. All discovery cohort repertoires had been generated using a single sequencing platform. The study combined high-throughput TCR immunosequencing, statistical association of individual TCRs with disease status, and machine learning to predict cytomegalovirus infection status. Along with the approximately 700-subject first cohort, a separate validation cohort of about 110 different subjects was used. The later analysis used no new phenotypic data to find candidate immune exposures, relying instead on TCR beta sequences and their occurrence across donors. Of the approximately 400 genotyped donors, approximately 80% fell in the genetic ancestry cluster associated with self-reported Caucasian donors.

As for this clone: It has no known antigen specificity. Base qualities were left out, and no much larger clone turns up one base away.

V is cut by 5 bases and J by 1 base, and the space between the germline ends is 5 bases. Taken from the germline V gene, the CDR1 and CDR2 loops are MDHEN and SYDVKM. Taken from cysteine to phenylalanine, the CDR3 has 12 residues. Here the CDR3 DNA is all that survives: 36 bases in frame from base 1. The cohort comprised 550 to 700 healthy bone marrow donors. All cohort members were sampled while nominally healthy, although unrecorded immune exposures were likely present. The donor tested CMV seropositive and was one of the 289 seropositive cohort members. A peripheral blood sample was provided by each donor, and peripheral blood mononuclear cells were used for TCR beta sequencing. The Qiagen DNeasy Blood Extraction Kit was used to extract genomic DNA from the blood cell samples. Libraries were built with the immunoSEQ multiplex PCR assay. The multiplex PCR relied on a mix of 60 forward primers for TCR Vbeta segments and 13 reverse primers for TCR Jbeta segments. The CDR3 region of rearranged TCR beta genes was amplified from genomic DNA with a multiplex PCR assay. The amplified TCR beta libraries were sequenced on the Illumina HiSeq System as 87-base-pair reads. In the original analysis: A later analysis tallied 75 million to 95 million unique TCR beta chains across the 600 to 700 repertoires, and some 10 million of those chains were shared by two or more donors. Raw reads were error-corrected and collapsed into unique sequences with a nearest-neighbor algorithm that merged closely related sequences to remove PCR and sequencing errors. CDR3 sequences were aligned to IMGT reference sequences to assign V, D and J gene segments. For a sequence to be retained, a match of at least six nucleotides was required to both a V gene segment and a J gene segment. A rearrangement was called productive if the CDR3 had no stop codons and remained in frame with V and J, and every other rearrangement was called non-productive. Following IMGT convention, CDR3 was defined as the stretch from the second conserved V-encoded cysteine to the conserved J-encoded phenylalanine. The earlier analysis of 500 to 650 of the donors excluded any sequence lacking an unambiguous match to a single V gene segment. An earlier analysis of 500 to 600 of the donors classified V segments as functional when productive rearrangements were above 56.7% and as segregating when the standard deviation between donors was above 5%. A statistical classification framework was developed to diagnose cytomegalovirus status using the catalog of TCR beta chain sequences. In a later analysis, TCR nucleotide sequences were compared against IMGT/GENE-DB human TR gene sequences so that V and J genes could be assigned. A later analysis assigned CDR3 sequences and most-parsimonious VDJ recombination scenarios with the TCRdist pipeline. In a later analysis, each TCR beta chain was defined by its CDR3 amino acid sequence together with its V-gene family, and reads without a unique V-gene family were excluded. In a later analysis, approximately 590 highly shared, low-generation-probability nucleotide sequences were removed to address suspected cross-contamination and a sequencing artifact. In a later analysis, a clonal expansion index for each public chain was calculated from normalized within-repertoire ranks of inferred template counts. Generation probabilities in a later analysis came from a VDJ recombination model fitted to out-of-frame rearrangements, and those results were checked against IGoR. In a later analysis, TCR-TCR, TCR-HLA and TCR-CMV co-occurrence was scored with hypergeometric tests, and a repertoire-size bias correction was applied to TCR pairs. To estimate false discovery rates, a later analysis permuted the HLA or CMV assignments 20 times. In a later analysis, co-occurring TCRs were grouped using DBSCAN, with TCRdist sequence similarity added in when clustering inside HLA-allele-positive subsets. Repertoires with fewer than 30,000 or more than 120,000 public chains, plus five repertoires with anomalous nucleotide sharing, were excluded from co-occurrence clustering. TCRdb's version of the immuneACCESS table is confined to in-frame rearrangements and falls short of the full clone set. An unresolved V gene accounts for under half of the shortfall where checked; the remainder is of unknown origin. The DNA was the basis for D and trimming; V, J and clone size are from that table. The sample table shows 130,000 or so clones, and 77% are seen once. In total, the top ten clones hold 4% to 5% of the sample.

General findings and caveats noted by the study authors: A further reported finding was that TCR beta sequences accurately predicted the HLA-A and HLA-B alleles for most subjects in the first cohort. Correlated functional status among segregating V segments might reflect linkage disequilibrium, but an unknown experimental factor could not be ruled out. The authors suggested that the approach could potentially be extended to other disease states and immunological phenotypes. Because some donors lacked HLA typing at each locus, the association tests relied only on the typed subset. When HLA alleles, especially DR and DQ, strongly co-occurred, TCR associations were difficult to assign to individual alleles. A total of 150 to 200 TCR beta chains were listed by the study as associated with cytomegalovirus. A later analysis associated about 17,000 TCR beta sequences with specific HLA alleles at a false discovery rate of 0.05. The cohort was sequenced for TCR beta chains only, and without alpha or paired-chain data the features that could be detected were limited. A later analysis reported that several top co-occurrence clusters appeared linked to parvovirus B19, influenza, CMV and Epstein-Barr virus. A cluster of highly shared sequence variants was judged likely to be a technical artifact of the sequencing pipeline. Sequencing depth was assumed to be roughly uniform across donors in the presence/absence analyses, though that assumption may not hold. Most CMV-associated TCR beta chains appeared to be HLA-restricted in a later analysis, and the HLA associations seemed to be driven largely by CMV exposure. A later genetic analysis reported fewer N-insertions in productive TCRs among donors in an Asian-associated ancestry cluster than the roughly 690-donor mean. In an earlier analysis of around 600 of the donors, most TCR beta V segments appeared in productive rearrangements about 90% or about 30% of the time, broadly matching IMGT annotations. The earlier analysis of about 600 of the donors excluded roughly 16 rarely observed V segments, including chromosome 9 orphons, because counts were too low. While some public TCRs were present in many individuals, most TCR sequences turned up only very rarely across donors. Some IMGT-functional V segments, including TRBV6-2 and TRBV6-3, could not be distinguished by the 87-base-pair reads and were therefore excluded. The only immune exposure information available for the cohort was CMV serostatus. An association between a missense DCLRE1C variant and V-gene and J-gene trimming of TCR beta chains was found in a later genetic analysis and replicated in an independent cohort. Cytomegalovirus status was reported to be diagnosed by the classifier with high specificity and sensitivity in both the original and validation cohorts. In a later analysis, TCR association rates were found to vary across HLA loci, with the most associated TCRs seen for DRB1 alleles and the fewest for HLA-C alleles. In vitro tests confirmed that three of the cytomegalovirus-associated TCR beta chains recognize cytomegalovirus antigens. A later analysis found that HLA-associated TCR beta chains were more clonally expanded and had lower generation probabilities than equally common non-associated chains.

Sequencing was performed on PBMCs. The chain is encoded by TRBV28 joined to TRBJ1-2; the D gene assignment is ambiguous. The receptor's source is a male donor in good health and CMV-seropositive. The nucleotides are TGTGCCAGCAGTCGGGATAACTATGGCTACACCTTC. Its translation is CASSRDNYGYTF.